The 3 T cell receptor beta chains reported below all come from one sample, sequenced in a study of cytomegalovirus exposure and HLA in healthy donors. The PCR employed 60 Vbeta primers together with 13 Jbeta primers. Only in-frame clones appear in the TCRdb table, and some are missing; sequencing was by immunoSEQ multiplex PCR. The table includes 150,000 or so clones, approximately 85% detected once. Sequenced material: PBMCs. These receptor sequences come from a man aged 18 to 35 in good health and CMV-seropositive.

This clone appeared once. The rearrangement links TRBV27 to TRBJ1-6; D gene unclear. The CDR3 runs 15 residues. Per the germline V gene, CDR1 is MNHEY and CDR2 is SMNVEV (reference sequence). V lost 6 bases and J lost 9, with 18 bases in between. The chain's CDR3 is CASRPRGGIGSPLHF. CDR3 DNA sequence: TGTGCCAGCAGACCGCGGGGAGGTATAGGTTCACCCCTCCACTTT.

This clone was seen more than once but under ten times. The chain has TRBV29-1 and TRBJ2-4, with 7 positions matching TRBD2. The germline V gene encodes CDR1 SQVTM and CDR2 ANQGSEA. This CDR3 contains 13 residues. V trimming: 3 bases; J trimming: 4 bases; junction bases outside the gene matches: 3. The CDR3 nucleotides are TGCAGCGTTGAGGGGGGGGGTAAAAACATTCAGTACTTC. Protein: CSVEGGGKNIQYF.

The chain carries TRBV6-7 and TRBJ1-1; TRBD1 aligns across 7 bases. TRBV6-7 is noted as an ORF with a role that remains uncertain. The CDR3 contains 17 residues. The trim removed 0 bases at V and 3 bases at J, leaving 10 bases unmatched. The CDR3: CASSYSISRGAHTEAFF. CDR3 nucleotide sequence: TGTGCCAGCAGTTACTCGATAAGCAGGGGGGCGCACACTGAAGCTTTCTTT.